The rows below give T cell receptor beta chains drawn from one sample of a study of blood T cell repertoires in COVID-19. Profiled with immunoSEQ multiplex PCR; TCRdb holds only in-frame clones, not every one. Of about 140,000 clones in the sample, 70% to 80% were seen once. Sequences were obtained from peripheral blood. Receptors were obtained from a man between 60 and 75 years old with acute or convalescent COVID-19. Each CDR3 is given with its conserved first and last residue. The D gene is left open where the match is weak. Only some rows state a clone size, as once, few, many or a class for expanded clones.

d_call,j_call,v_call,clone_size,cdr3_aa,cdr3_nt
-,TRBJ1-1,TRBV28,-,CASSFTSGVNTEAFF,TGTGCCAGCAGTTTCACGTCGGGGGTGAACACTGAAGCTTTCTTT
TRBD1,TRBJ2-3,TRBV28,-,CASRRDRATDTQYF,TGTGCCAGCAGACGTGACAGGGCGACAGATACGCAGTATTTT
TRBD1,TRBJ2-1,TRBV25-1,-,CAADRGNEQFF,TGTGCCGCCGACAGGGGGAATGAGCAGTTCTTC
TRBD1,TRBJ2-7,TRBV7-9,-,CASSRGQGPGYEQYF,TGTGCCAGCAGCCGGGGACAGGGACCAGGGTACGAGCAGTACTTC
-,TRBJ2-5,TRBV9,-,CASSSGQRQETQYF,TGTGCCAGCAGCTCCGGACAGAGGCAGGAGACCCAGTACTTC
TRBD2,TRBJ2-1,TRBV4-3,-,CASSQDRGRRAGGRYNEQFF,TGCGCCAGCAGCCAAGATCGAGGGAGGCGAGCGGGAGGGAGATACAATGAGCAGTTCTTC
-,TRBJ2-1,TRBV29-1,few,CSVGGTQYNEQFF,TGCAGCGTTGGAGGGACTCAGTACAATGAGCAGTTCTTC
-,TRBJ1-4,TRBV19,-,CASRGQSGEKLFF,TGTGCCAGCAGAGGACAGTCGGGCGAAAAACTGTTTTTT
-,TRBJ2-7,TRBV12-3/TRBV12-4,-,CASRGGGFYEQYF,TGTGCCAGCAGGGGGGGAGGTTTCTACGAGCAGTACTTC
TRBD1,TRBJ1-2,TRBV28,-,CASSPYFLRDRGNYGYTF,TGTGCCAGCAGTCCTTATTTTCTCCGGGACAGGGGTAACTATGGCTACACCTTC